The rows below give T cell receptor beta chains drawn from one sample of a study of spatial heterogeneity in lung cancer. TCRdb passed the 5' RACE reads through MiXCR, listing each CDR3 protein once. The table lists about 44,000 distinct CDR3 sequences, around 15% of them singletons. Source: PBMCs, taken at surgery. The source of these receptors is a male donor with early-stage non-small cell lung cancer. The CDR3 runs from the conserved cysteine through the conserved F or W. D genes are given only for firm matches. Only part of the rows carry a size: once, few, many, or a class if the clone is expanded.

d_call j_call clone_size v_call cdr3_nt cdr3_aa
TRBD1 TRBJ1-2 . TRBV5-1 TGCGCCAGCAGCTTGGATACGACAGGGGGGATCTATGGCTACACCTTC CASSLDTTGGIYGYTF
. TRBJ2-2 few TRBV2 TGTGCCAGCACGGGGGCCCGGACCGGGGAGCTGTTTTTT CASTGARTGELFF
. TRBJ2-2 many TRBV7-2 TGTGCCAGCAGCTTACGGCGGGAGAACACCGGGGAGCTGTTTTTT CASSLRRENTGELFF
TRBD2 TRBJ2-7 few TRBV9 TGTGCCAGCAGCGTAGGTAGCGGGAGCTACTACGAGCAGTACTTC CASSVGSGSYYEQYF
. TRBJ2-1 . TRBV28 TGTGCCAGTTTACGGGAGTTGAACGACAATGAGCAGTTCTTC CASLRELNDNEQFF
. TRBJ1-4 . TRBV27 TGTGCCAGCAGGTCCGGGGCTGAAAAACTGTTTTTT CASRSGAEKLFF
. TRBJ1-5 many TRBV10-3 TGTGCCATCAGTGGTGGCAGCAATCAGCCCCAGCATTTT CAISGGSNQPQHF
. TRBJ1-2 many TRBV10-3 TGTGCCATCAGTGACGTGGTCTCTGGCTACACCTTC CAISDVVSGYTF
TRBD2 TRBJ2-1 few TRBV29-1 TGCAGCGTTGAGTCGGCTAGCGGGAGGTATTGGTTCTTC CSVESASGRYWFF
. TRBJ1-1 . TRBV6-1 TGTGCCAGCAGATTGGACGGAGACACTGAAGCTTTCTTT CASRLDGDTEAFF
. TRBJ1-1 many TRBV28 TGTGCCAGCAGTTTATACGGCCCGGGAGCTTTCTTT CASSLYGPGAFF
. TRBJ2-1 many TRBV28 TGTGCCAGCACCATGTACAATGAGCAGTTCTTC CASTMYNEQFF
TRBD1 TRBJ1-5 . TRBV6-2/TRBV6-3 TGTGCCAGTCAAACCGGGGACAGGCCCCAGCATTTT CASQTGDRPQHF
. TRBJ1-1 . TRBV20-1 TGCAGTGCTACTTCGGCGGGCACTGAAGCTTTCTTT CSATSAGTEAFF
TRBD1 TRBJ1-1 many TRBV28 TGTGCCAGCAGTCTCCCTTTTCGGGACAGTACGGGGGAAGCTTTCTTT CASSLPFRDSTGEAFF
TRBD1 TRBJ1-6 . TRBV5-1 TGCGCCAGCAGCAGGGACAGCTATAATTCACCCCTCCACTTT CASSRDSYNSPLHF
. TRBJ2-5 medium-sized TRBV4-1 TGCGCCAGCGAGGGAGAGGGAAAGGAGACCCAGTACTTC CASEGEGKETQYF
TRBD2 TRBJ2-1 few TRBV7-9 TGTGCCAGCAGCCCCCGCGGGGGGGCCTACAATGAGCAGTTCTTC CASSPRGGAYNEQFF
. TRBJ2-5 few TRBV10-3 TGTGCCATCAGCTCGGGACCAGAGGAGACCCAGTACTTC CAISSGPEETQYF
TRBD2 TRBJ2-3 . TRBV7-2 TGTGCCAGCAGCCCGTGGACTAGTATTCCCCCTCATACGCAGTATTTT CASSPWTSIPPHTQYF
TRBD2 TRBJ2-1 . TRBV6-6 TGTGCCAGCAGCCGCGGGACTAGCAGGAGGAGGGTGGGCAATGAGCAGTTCTTC CASSRGTSRRRVGNEQFF
. TRBJ2-5 many TRBV7-8 TGTGCCAGCAGCTTAGTGGGGGCTAGCCAAGAGACCCAGTACTTC CASSLVGASQETQYF
. TRBJ2-2 few TRBV12-3/TRBV12-4 TGTGCCAGCAGTTTAGTTACCCCATCTGGCGATACCGGGGAGCTGTTTTTT CASSLVTPSGDTGELFF
. TRBJ2-3 many TRBV7-8 TGTGCCAGCAGCTTAGATGTAGATACGCAGTATTTT CASSLDVDTQYF
. TRBJ2-2 many TRBV24-1 TGTGCCACCAGTGATTTAAGGAACGGGGAGCTGTTTTTT CATSDLRNGELFF
. TRBJ2-1 many TRBV6-2/TRBV6-3 TGTGCCAGCAGCGGAGCCAGCTCCTACAATGAGCAGTTCTTC CASSGASSYNEQFF
TRBD2 TRBJ2-7 few TRBV7-6 TGTGCCAGCAGCTTAGGAGGGCTAGCGGGAGTACGGAACGAGCAGTACTTC CASSLGGLAGVRNEQYF
. TRBJ1-6 many TRBV4-1 TGCGCCAGCAGCCAACCACAGGGATATAATTCACCCCTCCACTTT CASSQPQGYNSPLHF
. TRBJ2-2 . TRBV29-1 TGCAGCGTTGAGCGGCAGGGGGGCACCGGGGAGCTGTTTTTT CSVERQGGTGELFF
. TRBJ2-5 . TRBV4-1 TGCGCCAGCAGCCAAGATAGCACAGGGCAAGAGACCCAGTACTTC CASSQDSTGQETQYF
. TRBJ1-1 few TRBV3-1 TGTGCCAGCAGCCATCAGGTGGGGAACACTGAAGCTTTCTTT CASSHQVGNTEAFF
. TRBJ2-1 . TRBV7-8 TGTGCCAGCAGCGCGGGACAATTGAATGAGCAGTTCTTC CASSAGQLNEQFF
. TRBJ2-5 many TRBV28 TGTGCCAGCAATGAGATGGTAACCCAAGAGACCCAGTACTTC CASNEMVTQETQYF
. TRBJ1-1 few TRBV11-3 TGTGCCAGCAGCCAGGGGTACGCGAACACTGAAGCTTTCTTT CASSQGYANTEAFF
. TRBJ1-1 . TRBV12-5 TGTGCTAGTGGTAGGGACGGCGGCACTGAAGCTTTCTTT CASGRDGGTEAFF
TRBD2 TRBJ2-2 many TRBV19 TGTGCCAGTAGGTCAGCGGGAGTGGTCAACGGGGAGCTGTTTTTT CASRSAGVVNGELFF
. TRBJ1-2 . TRBV6-1 TGTGCCAGCTCAAGAGGCGGGGGGGAAGTTGGCTACACCTTC CASSRGGGEVGYTF
. TRBJ1-2 . TRBV12-3/TRBV12-4 TGTGCCAGCAGTACCTACAGGGAGGGAGGCTACACCTTC CASSTYREGGYTF
TRBD2 TRBJ2-5 many TRBV10-2 TGCGCCAGCAGTGACCCTTCTAGCGGCCAAGAGACCCAGTACTTC CASSDPSSGQETQYF
. TRBJ2-5 few TRBV5-6 TGTGCCAGCAGCTTGATTGGGGACCAGACCCAGTACTTC CASSLIGDQTQYF
TRBD1 TRBJ1-4 . TRBV5-1 TGCGCCAGCAGCGACAGGGGGCAGGATGAAAAACTGTTTTTT CASSDRGQDEKLFF
. TRBJ2-2 . TRBV29-1 TGCAGCGTGGACGAGGGGACGGGCGGGGAGCTGTTTTTT CSVDEGTGGELFF
. TRBJ1-1 many TRBV4-1 TGCGCCAGCAGCCCCCCCGCGAGGGCTGAAGCTTTCTTT CASSPPARAEAFF
. TRBJ1-1 . TRBV4-1 TGCGCCAGCAGCCCCGGAGCAGGGAGCCTTGTCTCGGCTGAAGCTTTCTTT CASSPGAGSLVSAEAFF
. TRBJ2-6 many TRBV7-9 TGTGCCAGCAGCTTAGCGAAAGGTTCTGGGGCCAACGTCCTGACTTTC CASSLAKGSGANVLTF
TRBD1 TRBJ2-2 . TRBV7-8 TGTGCCAGCAGCAAGACAGGGGGCGCGGACACCGGGGAGCTGTTTTTT CASSKTGGADTGELFF
. TRBJ1-6 many TRBV20-1 TGCAGTGCTGAGGAAGGACAGTTATTCACCCTCCACTTT CSAEEGQLFTLHF
. TRBJ1-5 many TRBV12-3/TRBV12-4 TGTGCCAGCAGTTGGCAGAGTAGCAATCAGCCCCAGCATTTT CASSWQSSNQPQHF